This passage covers 19 T cell receptor beta chains from one sample sequenced in a study of shared clonotypes between healthy human individuals. The assay was immunoSEQ multiplex PCR, and TCRdb's table has in-frame clones only and misses some. This table holds 2.3 million or so clones, 80% to 95% found once. The specimen sequenced was naive CD4+ T cells from PBMCs. The subset here: CD45RA+ positively selected. The receptors derive from a man between 18 and 29 years old in good health. Some clones in this sample may be carry-over from other donors' samples.

V gene TRBV10-1 combines with J gene TRBJ2-2; 9 nucleotides line up with TRBD1. CDR1 and CDR2 from the germline V gene are WNHNN and SYGVQD (reference sequence). J lost 7 bases, V lost 8 bases, and 8 bases had no gene match. The CDR3 has 14 residues. CDR3 DNA sequence: TGCGCCAGCGGGAACAGGGGGCCAGGCGGGGAGCTGTTTTTT. It translates to CASGNRGPGGELFF.

Written as DNA, the CDR3 is TGTGCCTGGAGGGACCAGGGGGCGTCAGCTTTCTTT. Translation: CAWRDQGASAFF. V is TRBV30 and J is TRBJ1-1; the match to TRBD1 covers 8 bases. Germline V gene sequence: CDR1 GTSNPN, CDR2 SVGIG (reference sequence). V dropped 3 bases and J dropped 10; count of bases not matched to a gene: 7. The CDR3 loop spans 12 amino acids. Full variable domain (rest looked up from reference TRBV30 and TRBJ1-1): SQTIHQWPATLVQPVGSPLSLECTVEGTSNPNLYWYRQAAGRGLQLLFYSVGIGQISSEVPQNLSASRPQDRQFILSSKKLLLSDSGFYLCAWRDQGASAFFGQGTRLTVV.

Of note for this clone: Other nucleotide sequences in the sample specify the same CDR3. This chain joins TRBV5-1 and TRBJ2-1; TRBD2 matches 11 bases. Unmatched junction bases numbered 1, after V lost 2 bases and J lost 3 bases. Germline CDR1 is SGHRS and CDR2 is YFSETQ. CDR3 length: 15 residues. DNA for the CDR3: TGCGCCAGCAGCTTCGGGACTAGCGGCTACAATGAGCAGTTCTTC. Translated: CASSFGTSGYNEQFF.

This clone appeared once. The sample contains more than one DNA sequence encoding this CDR3. The chain recombines TRBV28 with TRBJ2-7; 8 nucleotides align to TRBD1. Germline V gene data show CDR1 as MDHEN and CDR2 as SYDVKM. V shed 6 bases and J 2 bases; nucleotides not matched to a gene: 3. This CDR3 spans 13 amino acids. The CDR3 reads CASSRGQPYEQYF. Here the CDR3 DNA reads TGTGCCAGCAGCAGGGGGCAGCCCTACGAGCAGTACTTC.

V gene TRBV6-1 combines with J gene TRBJ2-1, with a weak D call TRBD1 (6 bases). Germline values: CDR1 MNHNS, CDR2 SASEGT. V dropped 4 bases and J dropped 5 bases, with 15 bases sitting between them. The CDR3 consists of 15 residues. The CDR3: CASSVRGLGNNEQFF. For the CDR3, the DNA is TGTGCCAGCAGTGTCAGGGGATTGGGGAACAATGAGCAGTTCTTC.

The rearrangement uses TRBV5-4 and TRBJ2-7, with 7 bases identical to TRBD2. Germline trimming cut 3 bases from V and 3 bases from J; bases unmatched to any gene: 6. In germline, CDR1 is SGHNT, CDR2 YYREEE (reference sequence). The CDR3 loop spans 14 amino acids. The CDR3 loop is CASSSRTSIYEQYF. The CDR3 nucleotides read TGTGCCAGCAGCTCACGGACTAGTATCTACGAGCAGTACTTC.

This chain links TRBV7-3 with TRBJ1-5, with TRBD1 as a possible D gene (5 bases). CDR3 length equals 13 residues. The germline V and J ends were trimmed by 7 bases and 9 bases, with 16 bases remaining between them. Germline V gives CDR1 SGHTA, CDR2 FQGTGA. In DNA form, the CDR3 reads TGTGCCAGCACAGGGATGGTCTGGCGGCCCCAGCATTTT. Its translation is CASTGMVWRPQHF. The complete variable domain, with remaining parts taken from reference TRBV7-3 and TRBJ1-5, reads GAGVSQTPSNKVTEKGKYVELRCDPISGHTALYWYRQSLGQGPEFLIYFQGTGAADDSGLPNDRFFAVRPEGSVSTLKIQRTERGDSAVYLCASTGMVWRPQHFGDGTRLSIL.

The V and J genes are TRBV28 and TRBJ2-3, with 10 positions matching TRBD2. Trimming removed 6 bases from V and 1 base from J; junction bases left unmatched: 4. This CDR3 spans 15 amino acids. Germline-derived CDR1 and CDR2 are MDHEN and SYDVKM. CDR3: CASRELAGRTDTQYF. The CDR3 DNA follows: TGTGCCAGCAGAGAACTAGCGGGACGCACAGATACGCAGTATTTT.

The gene calls are TRBV7-9 and TRBJ2-2; D is uncertain. This CDR3 contains 12 residues. The germline V gene has CDR1 SEHNR and CDR2 FQNEAQ (reference sequence). V dropped 6 bases and J dropped 4 bases, with 6 bases sitting between them. The CDR3 coding sequence is TGTGCCAGCAGGTCCCCCACCGGGGAGCTGTTTTTT. This gives the protein CASRSPTGELFF. Full variable domain (remainder filled in from reference TRBV7-9 and TRBJ2-2): DTGVSQNPRHKITKRGQNVTFRCDPISEHNRLYWYRQTLGQGPEFLTYFQNEAQLEKSRLLSDRFSAERPKGSFSTLEIQRTEQGDSAMYLCASRSPTGELFFGEGSRLTVL.

This clone showed up just once. The chain has TRBV4-2 and TRBJ2-7; D possibly uses TRBD1 or TRBD2 (5 bases each). Germline values: CDR1 LGHNA, CDR2 YNFKEQ. This CDR3 has 15 residues. V shed 1 base and J shed 3 bases, with 13 bases lying between them. CDR3 protein: CASSQGQGAYYEQYF. DNA for the CDR3: TGTGCCAGCAGCCAAGGCCAGGGAGCTTACTACGAGCAGTACTTC.

This clone occurred once. The junction departs from germline at one end; a sequencing error may be responsible. The chain links TRBV5-6 to TRBJ2-7; D perhaps matches TRBD1 (6 bases). Germline V gene data show CDR1 as SGHDT and CDR2 as YYEEEE. The CDR3 is made up of 15 amino acids. CDR3 amino acids: CASSRGQIFSYEQCF. The CDR3 DNA follows: TGTGCCAGCAGCCGTGGACAGATTTTCTCCTACGAGCAGTGCTTC. Together with reference TRBV5-6 and TRBJ2-7, the CDR3 gives the full variable domain: DAGVTQSPTHLIKTRGQQVTLRCSPKSGHDTVSWYQQALGQGPQFIFQYYEEEERQRGNFPDRFSGHQFPNYSSELNVNALLLGDSALYLCASSRGQIFSYEQCFGPGTRLTVT.

V and J are TRBV7-9 and TRBJ2-1, with D perhaps matching TRBD2 (5 bases). The CDR3 contains 13 residues. V shed 8 bases and J shed 1 base, with 9 bases lying between them. CDR1 and CDR2 from the germline V gene are SEHNR and FQNEAQ (reference sequence). DNA for the CDR3: TGTGCCAGCCAACGGGAATCCTACAATGAGCAGTTCTTC. Residues: CASQRESYNEQFF.

As regards this clone: Additional DNA sequences in this sample encode the identical CDR3. The V gene is TRBV5-1, the J gene TRBJ2-5, with a tentative D call TRBD2 (7 bases). The CDR3 has 14 residues. Trimming removed 4 bases at V and 4 bases at J, with 14 bases between. Germline V gives CDR1 SGHRS, CDR2 YFSETQ. CDR3: CASSPRGGGETQYF. In nucleotides, the CDR3 is TGCGCCAGCAGCCCGAGGGGAGGGGGAGAGACCCAGTACTTC.

This chain uses TRBV4-1 with TRBJ1-5; unclear D gene. The CDR3 extends over 16 amino acids. The ends were cut back, 4 bases at V and 4 bases at J, with 17 bases in the middle. Germline CDR1 MGHRA, CDR2 YSYEKL. The CDR3 DNA is TGCGCCAGCAGCCTGGAGCCTTTTCCGGTAAATCAGCCCCAGCATTTT. The encoded protein is CASSLEPFPVNQPQHF.

Of note for this clone: The same CDR3 also results from other DNA sequences found in this sample. The CDR3 DNA is TGTGCCACCAGCAGAGATCCTAACACTGAAGCTTTCTTT. Translating gives CATSRDPNTEAFF. The chain combines TRBV15 with TRBJ1-1; D ambiguous. Trimming took off 0 bases at V and 2 bases at J, with 4 bases between the two ends. The CDR3 has 13 residues. In germline, CDR1 is LNHNV, CDR2 YYDKDF (reference sequence).

The J gene is TRBJ2-7, the V gene TRBV10-3; no reliable D call. Between the trimmed V and J ends, which lost 2 bases and 6 bases, there was a span of 14 bases. Germline V gene lookup returns CDR1 ENHRY and CDR2 SYGVKD. The CDR3 has 14 residues. The CDR3 protein is CAISEEAPPAEQYF. In DNA form, the CDR3 reads TGTGCCATCAGTGAGGAGGCCCCACCGGCCGAGCAGTACTTC.

V usage is TRBV10-3 and J usage is TRBJ2-1; TRBD2 might be the D (5 bases). Trimming pared 8 bases from V and 6 bases from J, leaving 8 bases between. CDR3 length: 11 amino acids. Germline-derived CDR1 and CDR2 are ENHRY and SYGVKD. CDR3 nucleotide sequence: TGTGCCATCGGACTCGTCAATGAGCAGTTCTTC. Translation gives CAIGLVNEQFF.

J is TRBJ2-7 and V is TRBV28; D ambiguous. This CDR3 spans 13 amino acids. Trimming stripped 1 base from V and 3 bases from J, with 7 bases between. Germline V gene sequence: CDR1 MDHEN, CDR2 SYDVKM. The CDR3 nucleotides are TGTGCCAGCAGTTTATCGGGTATCTACGAGCAGTACTTC. This codes for CASSLSGIYEQYF. Combining the CDR3 with reference TRBV28 and TRBJ2-7 gives the whole variable domain DVKVTQSSRYLVKRTGEKVFLECVQDMDHENMFWYRQDPGLGLRLIYFSYDVKMKEKGDIPEGYSVSREKKERFSLILESASTNQTSMYLCASSLSGIYEQYFGPGTRLTVT.

In DNA, the CDR3 is TGTGCCAGCAGTGAACCGGGAGGCACTGAAGCTTTCTTT. As protein: CASSEPGGTEAFF. This chain joins TRBV6-1 and TRBJ1-1, with D uncertain. V was trimmed by 2 bases and J by 4 bases, leaving 8 bases between them. This CDR3 spans 13 amino acids. Germline lookup yields CDR1 MNHNS and CDR2 SASEGT.